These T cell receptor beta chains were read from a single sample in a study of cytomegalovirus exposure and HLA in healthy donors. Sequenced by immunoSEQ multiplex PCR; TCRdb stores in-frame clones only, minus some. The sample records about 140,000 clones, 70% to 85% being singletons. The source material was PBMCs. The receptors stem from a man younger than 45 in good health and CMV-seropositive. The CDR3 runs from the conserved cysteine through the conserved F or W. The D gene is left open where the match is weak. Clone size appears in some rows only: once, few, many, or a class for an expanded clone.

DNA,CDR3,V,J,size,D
TGCGCCAGCACAGAACACAGGGGGCGCCAGGAGACCCAGTACTTC,CASTEHRGRQETQYF,TRBV5-1,TRBJ2-5,NA,TRBD1
TGTGCCAGCAGGTTGACAGGGGGCAGGTATGGCTACACCTTC,CASRLTGGRYGYTF,TRBV4-2,TRBJ1-2,NA,TRBD1
TGTGCCAGTAGACCCCAGGGGGGAACTGAAGCTTTCTTT,CASRPQGGTEAFF,TRBV19,TRBJ1-1,NA,TRBD1
TGCGCCAGCTGCCTAGCGGGAGGTTACAATGAGCAGTTCTTC,CASCLAGGYNEQFF,TRBV5-1,TRBJ2-1,NA,TRBD2
TGTGCCAGCAGCGTAGTAGGTGACACGCGCCTTGGAAACACCATATATTTT,CASSVVGDTRLGNTIYF,TRBV9,TRBJ1-3,NA,NA
TGTGCCAGCAGTGAAAAGGGGCTGGGCTACACCTTC,CASSEKGLGYTF,TRBV25-1,TRBJ1-2,NA,NA
TGTGCCAGCAGCTTGGCGGGACTAGCCCCAAACATTCAGTACTTC,CASSLAGLAPNIQYF,TRBV5-6,TRBJ2-4,NA,TRBD2
TGCGCCAGCAGGTGGGGGACACCGAACAATGAGCAGTTCTTC,CASRWGTPNNEQFF,TRBV5-1,TRBJ2-1,NA,NA
TGCGCCAGCAGCCCCAGGGGACAGACCGCCACAGATACGCAGTATTTT,CASSPRGQTATDTQYF,TRBV5-1,TRBJ2-3,once,TRBD1
TGTGCCAGCTCATCCGGGACAGGGGGTCAAGAGACCCAGTACTTC,CASSSGTGGQETQYF,TRBV18,TRBJ2-5,few,TRBD1
TGCAGCGTTGAATCCTCGGGAAGGGCCTATGGCTACACCTTC,CSVESSGRAYGYTF,TRBV29-1,TRBJ1-2,NA,NA
TGCGCCAGCAGCTTAACTAGCGGAGGCCTCTCCTACGAGCAGTACTTC,CASSLTSGGLSYEQYF,TRBV5-1,TRBJ2-7,NA,TRBD2
TGCGCCAGCAGCCCCGGGGCTAGCGGCTCCTACGAGCAGTACTTC,CASSPGASGSYEQYF,TRBV4-1,TRBJ2-7,NA,TRBD2
TGTGCCAGCAGCTTAGCGCCGGGACAGGGAGCCTACGAGCAGTACTTC,CASSLAPGQGAYEQYF,TRBV7-2,TRBJ2-7,NA,TRBD1
TGCGCCAGCAGCTGGGCAATCCGGACGGGGGACACTGAAGCTTTCTTT,CASSWAIRTGDTEAFF,TRBV5-1,TRBJ1-1,NA,NA
TGTGCCAGCAGTGAATATCGTCTGGGACAGGGGGCCGGGGAGCTGTTTTTT,CASSEYRLGQGAGELFF,TRBV25-1,TRBJ2-2,NA,TRBD1
TGTGCCTGGAGTGTTGGGACATCCCATGAAAAACTGTTTTTT,CAWSVGTSHEKLFF,TRBV30,TRBJ1-4,few,NA
TGTGCCAGCAGCTTTATTTCCAATGAGCAGTTCTTC,CASSFISNEQFF,TRBV7-2,TRBJ2-1,NA,NA
TGTGCCAGCAGGAAAACAGGGGGCACTGAAGCTTTCTTT,CASRKTGGTEAFF,TRBV11-2,TRBJ1-1,NA,TRBD1
TGTGCCAGCAGCTTGGACAGAGAGACCCAGTACTTC,CASSLDRETQYF,TRBV7-3,TRBJ2-5,NA,NA
TGTGCCAGCAGCCCCATAAGAGGCGAGCAGTACTTC,CASSPIRGEQYF,TRBV28,TRBJ2-7,once,NA
TGTGCCAGTAGTATCGCGGGGGAGACCGCTTTT,CASSIAGETAF,TRBV19,TRBJ1-4,few,NA
TGTGCCAGCGGAGCACCTGAGCTCTATGGCTACACCTTC,CASGAPELYGYTF,TRBV6-5,TRBJ1-2,many,NA
TGCGCCAGCAGCCAAGAACCCGCGGCCAACACCGGGGAGCTGTTTTTT,CASSQEPAANTGELFF,TRBV4-1,TRBJ2-2,NA,NA
TGCGCCAGCAGCCAAGGGCGGGGGGGACTAGTAGGCGAGACCCAGTACTTC,CASSQGRGGLVGETQYF,TRBV4-1,TRBJ2-5,NA,TRBD2
TGTGCCAGCAGTGCAGTAACAGCCAGCTCCTACGAGCAGTACTTC,CASSAVTASSYEQYF,TRBV6-1,TRBJ2-7,NA,NA
TGTGCCAGCAGCCCGACTGGCGGGAGGGCCACCGGGGAGCTGTTTTTT,CASSPTGGRATGELFF,TRBV4-2,TRBJ2-2,NA,TRBD2
TGCGCCAGCAGCACAACACCGGGACAGCACTCTGGAAACACCATATATTTT,CASSTTPGQHSGNTIYF,TRBV5-1,TRBJ1-3,NA,TRBD1
TGCGCCAGCAGCCAAGAAGGTGGAGGAACAGGGGAAAGGGGGGAGACCCAGTACTTC,CASSQEGGGTGERGETQYF,TRBV4-1,TRBJ2-5,NA,TRBD1
TGTGCCAGTATGCCTCTGATAGGCGGGAGACACAATGAGCAGTTCTTC,CASMPLIGGRHNEQFF,TRBV19,TRBJ2-1,NA,TRBD2
TGCGCCAGCAGTTCCTACGGGAATGAGCAGTTCTTC,CASSSYGNEQFF,TRBV5-1,TRBJ2-1,NA,NA
TGCGCCAGCAGCCAAGGAGTCACACAGGGGGCCGAAGGCTATGGCTACACCTTC,CASSQGVTQGAEGYGYTF,TRBV4-3,TRBJ1-2,NA,TRBD1
TGCAGAGCCCTTATAGCGGGGGGGGCCGAGGGTCCAGATACGCAGTATTTT,CRALIAGGAEGPDTQYF,TRBV29-1,TRBJ2-3,few,TRBD2
TGCGCCAGCAGCGCCGGGACCTACAATGAGCAGTTCTTC,CASSAGTYNEQFF,TRBV5-1,TRBJ2-1,NA,NA
TGTGCCAGCAGCGAAATTGGGGGGTCCGGCTACACCTTC,CASSEIGGSGYTF,TRBV7-7,TRBJ1-2,once,NA
TGCGCCAGCAGCTTGGGACAGGGCCTGAGCACAGATACGCAGTATTTT,CASSLGQGLSTDTQYF,TRBV5-1,TRBJ2-3,NA,TRBD1
TGTGCCAGCTCACCGGAGCTGGGACAGTCTTTTGCCTACACCTTC,CASSPELGQSFAYTF,TRBV18,TRBJ1-2,NA,TRBD1
TGTGCCAGCAGCGGTCGATACAACAATGAGCAGTTCTTC,CASSGRYNNEQFF,TRBV9,TRBJ2-1,NA,NA
TGTGCCAGCCGGCCTTCTAGCGGGGGGGGACGCGGGGAGCTGTTTTTT,CASRPSSGGGRGELFF,TRBV2,TRBJ2-2,NA,TRBD2
TGCGCCAGCAGCTTGGACAAAAACACCGGGGAGCTGTTTTTT,CASSLDKNTGELFF,TRBV5-1,TRBJ2-2,NA,NA
TGTGCCAGCTCAACGAGGGACAGGGGAATGATGGATGAGCAGTTCTTC,CASSTRDRGMMDEQFF,TRBV18,TRBJ2-1,once,TRBD1
TGTGCCAGCAGTATCCAGGGGGATACGCAGTATTTT,CASSIQGDTQYF,TRBV5-6,TRBJ2-3,NA,NA
TGTGCCAGCAGCCAAGGACTGAACAACCTCTATGGCTACACCTTC,CASSQGLNNLYGYTF,TRBV7-6,TRBJ1-2,NA,NA
TGTGCCAGCAGCGTAGCTACGGGAGGGGAGGCCAAAAACATTCAGTACTTC,CASSVATGGEAKNIQYF,TRBV9,TRBJ2-4,NA,TRBD2
TGTGCCATAAAGAAAGCGGGAGGGCCGGGAGATACGCAGTATTTT,CAIKKAGGPGDTQYF,TRBV10-3,TRBJ2-3,once,TRBD2
TGTGCCAGCAGAGAAACAGGGGAAGATACGCAGTATTTT,CASRETGEDTQYF,TRBV27,TRBJ2-3,many,TRBD1
TGTGCCAGCAGGCCAGACAGGTACAATGAGCAGTTCTTC,CASRPDRYNEQFF,TRBV27,TRBJ2-1,NA,NA
TGCGCCAGCACCCTCCGGACAGGGGGAAACACTGAAGCTTTCTTT,CASTLRTGGNTEAFF,TRBV5-1,TRBJ1-1,once,TRBD1
TGCGCCAGCAGCGGAGGGGCGCGGCTGTCCTACAATGAGCAGTTCTTC,CASSGGARLSYNEQFF,TRBV5-1,TRBJ2-1,NA,NA
TGTGCCAGCTCTCGACAGGACACAGATACGCAGTATTTT,CASSRQDTDTQYF,TRBV25-1,TRBJ2-3,NA,NA